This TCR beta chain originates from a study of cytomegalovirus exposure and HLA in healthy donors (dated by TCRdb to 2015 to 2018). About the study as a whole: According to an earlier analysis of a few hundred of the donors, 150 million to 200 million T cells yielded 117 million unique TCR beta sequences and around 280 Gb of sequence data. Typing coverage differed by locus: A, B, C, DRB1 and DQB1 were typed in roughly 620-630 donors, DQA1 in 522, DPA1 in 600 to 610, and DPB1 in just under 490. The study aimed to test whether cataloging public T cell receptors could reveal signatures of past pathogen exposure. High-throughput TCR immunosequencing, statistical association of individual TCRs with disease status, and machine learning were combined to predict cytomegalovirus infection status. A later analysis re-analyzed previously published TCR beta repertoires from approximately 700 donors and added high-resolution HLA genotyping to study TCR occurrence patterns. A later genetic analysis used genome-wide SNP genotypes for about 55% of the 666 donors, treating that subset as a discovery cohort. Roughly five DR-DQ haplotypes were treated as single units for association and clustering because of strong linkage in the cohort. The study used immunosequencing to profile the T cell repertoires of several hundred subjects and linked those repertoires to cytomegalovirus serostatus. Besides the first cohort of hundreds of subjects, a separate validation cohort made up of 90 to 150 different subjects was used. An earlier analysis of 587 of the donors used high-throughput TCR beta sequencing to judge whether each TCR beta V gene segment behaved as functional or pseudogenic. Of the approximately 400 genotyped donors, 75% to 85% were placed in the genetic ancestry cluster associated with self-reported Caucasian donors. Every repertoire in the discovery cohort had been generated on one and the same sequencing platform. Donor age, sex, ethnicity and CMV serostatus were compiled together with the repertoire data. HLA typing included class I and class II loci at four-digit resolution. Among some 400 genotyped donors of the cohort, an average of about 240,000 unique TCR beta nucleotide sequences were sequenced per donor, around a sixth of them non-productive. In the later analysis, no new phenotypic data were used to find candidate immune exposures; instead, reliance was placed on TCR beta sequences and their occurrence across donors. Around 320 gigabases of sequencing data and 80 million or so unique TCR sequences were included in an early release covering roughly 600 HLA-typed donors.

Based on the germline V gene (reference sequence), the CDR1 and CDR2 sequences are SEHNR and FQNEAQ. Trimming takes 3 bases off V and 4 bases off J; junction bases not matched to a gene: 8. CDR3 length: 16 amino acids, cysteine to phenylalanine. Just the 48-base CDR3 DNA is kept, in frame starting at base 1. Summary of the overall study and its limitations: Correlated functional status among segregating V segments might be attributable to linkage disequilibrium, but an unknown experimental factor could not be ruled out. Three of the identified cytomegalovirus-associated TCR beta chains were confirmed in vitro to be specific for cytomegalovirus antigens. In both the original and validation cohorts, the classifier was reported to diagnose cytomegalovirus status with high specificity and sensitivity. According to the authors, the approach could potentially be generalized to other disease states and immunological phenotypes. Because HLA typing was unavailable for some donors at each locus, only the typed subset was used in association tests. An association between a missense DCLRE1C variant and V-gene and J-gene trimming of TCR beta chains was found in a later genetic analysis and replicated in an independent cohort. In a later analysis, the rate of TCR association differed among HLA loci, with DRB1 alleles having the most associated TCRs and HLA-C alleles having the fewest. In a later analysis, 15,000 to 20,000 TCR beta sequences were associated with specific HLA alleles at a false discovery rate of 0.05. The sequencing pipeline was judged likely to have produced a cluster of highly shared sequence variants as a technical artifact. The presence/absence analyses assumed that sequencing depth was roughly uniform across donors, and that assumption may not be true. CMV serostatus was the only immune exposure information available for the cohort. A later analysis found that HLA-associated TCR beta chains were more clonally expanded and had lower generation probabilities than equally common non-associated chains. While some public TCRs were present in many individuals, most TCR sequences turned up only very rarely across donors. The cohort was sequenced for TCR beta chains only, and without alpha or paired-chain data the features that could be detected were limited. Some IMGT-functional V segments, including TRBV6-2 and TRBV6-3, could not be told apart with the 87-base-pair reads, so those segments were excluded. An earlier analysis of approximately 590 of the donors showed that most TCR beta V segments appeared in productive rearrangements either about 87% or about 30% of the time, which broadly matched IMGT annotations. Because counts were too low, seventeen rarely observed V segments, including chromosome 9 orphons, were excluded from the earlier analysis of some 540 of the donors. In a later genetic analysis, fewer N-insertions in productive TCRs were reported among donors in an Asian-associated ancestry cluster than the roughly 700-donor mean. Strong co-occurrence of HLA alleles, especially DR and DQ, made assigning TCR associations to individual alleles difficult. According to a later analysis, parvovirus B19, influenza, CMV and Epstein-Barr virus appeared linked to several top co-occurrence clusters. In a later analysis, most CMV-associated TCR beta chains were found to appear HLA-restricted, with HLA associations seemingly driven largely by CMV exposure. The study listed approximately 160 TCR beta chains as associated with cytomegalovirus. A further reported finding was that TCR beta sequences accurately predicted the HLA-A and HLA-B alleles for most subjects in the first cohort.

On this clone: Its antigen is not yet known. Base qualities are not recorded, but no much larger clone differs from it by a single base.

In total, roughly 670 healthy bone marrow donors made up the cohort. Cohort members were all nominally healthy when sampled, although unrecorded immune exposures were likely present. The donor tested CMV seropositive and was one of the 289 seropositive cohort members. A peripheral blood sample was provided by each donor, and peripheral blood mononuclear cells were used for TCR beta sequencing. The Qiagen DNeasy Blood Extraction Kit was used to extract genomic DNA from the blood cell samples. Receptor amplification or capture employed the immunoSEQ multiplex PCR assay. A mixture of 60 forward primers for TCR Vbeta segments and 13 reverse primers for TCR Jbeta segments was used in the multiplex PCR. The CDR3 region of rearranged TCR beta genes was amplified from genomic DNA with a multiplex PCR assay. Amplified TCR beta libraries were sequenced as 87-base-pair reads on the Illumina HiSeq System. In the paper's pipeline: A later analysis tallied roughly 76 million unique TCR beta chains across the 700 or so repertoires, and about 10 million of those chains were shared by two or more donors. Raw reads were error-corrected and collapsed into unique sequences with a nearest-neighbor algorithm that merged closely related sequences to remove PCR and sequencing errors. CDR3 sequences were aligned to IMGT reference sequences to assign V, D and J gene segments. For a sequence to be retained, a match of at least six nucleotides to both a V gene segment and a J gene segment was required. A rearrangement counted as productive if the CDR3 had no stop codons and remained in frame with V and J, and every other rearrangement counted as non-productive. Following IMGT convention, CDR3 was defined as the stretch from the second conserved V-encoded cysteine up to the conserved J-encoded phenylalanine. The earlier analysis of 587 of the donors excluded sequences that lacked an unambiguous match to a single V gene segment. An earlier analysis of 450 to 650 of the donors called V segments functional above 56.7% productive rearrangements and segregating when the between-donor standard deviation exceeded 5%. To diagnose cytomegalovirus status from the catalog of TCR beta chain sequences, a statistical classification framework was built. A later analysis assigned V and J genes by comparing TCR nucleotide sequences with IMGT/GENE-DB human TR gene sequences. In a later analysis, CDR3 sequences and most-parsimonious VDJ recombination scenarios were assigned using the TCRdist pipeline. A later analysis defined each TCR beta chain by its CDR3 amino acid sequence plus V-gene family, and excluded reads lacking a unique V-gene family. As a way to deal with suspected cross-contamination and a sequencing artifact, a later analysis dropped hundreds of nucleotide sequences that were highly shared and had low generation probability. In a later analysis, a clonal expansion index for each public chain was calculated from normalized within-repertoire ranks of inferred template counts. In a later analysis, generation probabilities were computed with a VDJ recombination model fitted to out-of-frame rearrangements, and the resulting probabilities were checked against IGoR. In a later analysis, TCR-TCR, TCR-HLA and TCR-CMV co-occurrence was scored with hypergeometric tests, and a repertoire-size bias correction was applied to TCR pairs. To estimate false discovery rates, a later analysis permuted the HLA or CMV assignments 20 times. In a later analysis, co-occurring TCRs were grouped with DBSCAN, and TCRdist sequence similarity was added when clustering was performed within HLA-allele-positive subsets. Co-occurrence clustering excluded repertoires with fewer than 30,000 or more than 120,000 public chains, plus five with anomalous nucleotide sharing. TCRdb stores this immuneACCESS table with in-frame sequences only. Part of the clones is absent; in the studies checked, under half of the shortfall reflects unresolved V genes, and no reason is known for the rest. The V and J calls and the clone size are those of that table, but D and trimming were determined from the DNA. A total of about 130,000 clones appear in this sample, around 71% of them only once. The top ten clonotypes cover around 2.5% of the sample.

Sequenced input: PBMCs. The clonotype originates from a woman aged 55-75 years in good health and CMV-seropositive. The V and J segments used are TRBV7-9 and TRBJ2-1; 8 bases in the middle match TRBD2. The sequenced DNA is TGTGCCAGCAGCTTGGGACTAGGGGGGAATTACAATGAGCAGTTCTTC. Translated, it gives CASSLGLGGNYNEQFF.